These 17 T cell receptor beta chains were all obtained from the same sample, sequenced in a study of blood T cell repertoires in COVID-19. Measured with immunoSEQ multiplex PCR; TCRdb has only the in-frame clones, and not every one. Seen here are about 130,000 clones, approximately 85% observed once, and the top ten hold 4.3%. Sequences were obtained from peripheral blood. The receptors stem from a human donor in a cohort sampled during active COVID-19.

V gene TRBV28 combines with J gene TRBJ1-2, with 7 bases identical to TRBD1. This CDR3 region has 15 residues. V shed 5 bases, J shed 5 bases, and the junction held 11 bases outside the gene matches. Germline V lookup: CDR1 MDHEN, CDR2 SYDVKM. In nucleotides, the CDR3 is TGTGCCAGCAGTCCCGATGGATGGACAGGTTATGGCTACACCTTC. Residues: CASSPDGWTGYGYTF.

The V gene is TRBV7-6, the J gene TRBJ1-4, with no clear D. Germline CDR1 SGHVS, CDR2 FNYEAQ. Trimming took off 4 bases at V and 8 bases at J, with 20 bases between the two ends. The CDR3 spans 16 residues. This chain's CDR3 is CASSSSPPGPGEKLFF. The CDR3 nucleotides are TGTGCCAGCAGCTCCTCTCCGCCGGGCCCGGGGGAAAAACTGTTTTTT.

This chain connects TRBV4-3 to TRBJ2-1; TRBD1 might be the D (5 bases). The germline CDR1 and CDR2 sequences are LGHNA and YSLEER. Trimming removed 1 base from V and 8 bases from J, with 18 bases in between. The CDR3 extends over 16 amino acids. Written as DNA, the CDR3 is TGCGCCAGCAGCCAAGGGACAATCACCCAATTTGATGAGCAGTTCTTC. This gives the protein CASSQGTITQFDEQFF.

The rearrangement uses TRBV10-2 and TRBJ2-1; tentatively, D is TRBD1 (6 bases). V dropped 8 bases and J dropped 1 base, with 15 bases sitting between them. The CDR3 has 15 amino acids. The V gene's germline CDR1 is WSHSY and CDR2 SAAADI. In DNA form, the CDR3 reads TGCGCCAGCGGAGCATACAGGGAATCCTACAATGAGCAGTTCTTC. Its translation is CASGAYRESYNEQFF.

V gene TRBV5-1 combines with J gene TRBJ2-7, with D possibly being TRBD1 (6 bases). This CDR3 comprises 14 residues. Per germline, CDR1 SGHRS and CDR2 YFSETQ. Trimming left V 5 bases short and J 1 base short, with 13 bases between. For the CDR3, the DNA is TGCGCCAGCAGGGACGCCAGGGGATCCTACGAGCAGTACTTC. Translation gives CASRDARGSYEQYF.

J is TRBJ1-3 and V is TRBV19, with D possibly being TRBD1 (5 bases). The CDR3 consists of 16 residues. From germline, CDR1 is LNHDA and CDR2 SQIVND (reference sequence). Trimming pared 5 bases from V and 7 bases from J, leaving 21 bases between. The CDR3 DNA reads TGTGCCAGTAGTCTCGAGGGGTCAGCGCGGGGGAACACCATATATTTT. Its protein is CASSLEGSARGNTIYF.

This chain joins TRBV3-1 (or the pseudogene TRBV3-2) and TRBJ1-4; possible D gene TRBD1, 6 bases. Trimming left V 8 bases short and J 5 bases short, with 15 bases between. Germline loops: CDR1 LGHDT, CDR2 YNNKEL (reference sequence). The CDR3 length is 14 residues. Here the CDR3 reads CASGPRGANEKLFF. Written as DNA, the CDR3 is TGTGCCAGCGGCCCCCGGGGGGCGAATGAAAAACTGTTTTTT.

The rearrangement links TRBV2 to TRBJ2-1; 12 positions match TRBD2. This CDR3 comprises 19 residues. Trimming took 7 bases from V and 0 from J; bases not matched to a gene: 13. The germline gives CDR1 SNHLY, CDR2 FYNNEI. Here the CDR3 reads CASTEPLAGGPGSYNEQFF. CDR3 DNA sequence: TGTGCCAGCACCGAACCGCTAGCGGGAGGGCCTGGCTCCTACAATGAGCAGTTCTTC. Full variable domain (remainder filled in from reference TRBV2 and TRBJ2-1): EPEVTQTPSHQVTQMGQEVILRCVPISNHLYFYWYRQILGQKVEFLVSFYNNEISEKSEIFDDQFSVERPDGSNFTLKIRSTKLEDSAMYFCASTEPLAGGPGSYNEQFFGPGTRLTVL.

The chain uses TRBV10-3 and TRBJ2-5, with 12 bases that match TRBD2. After removal of 5 bases from V and 5 bases from J, the junction contained 24 bases not matched to a gene. Per the germline V gene, CDR1 is ENHRY and CDR2 is SYGVKD. This CDR3 contains 21 residues. Here the CDR3 reads CAISPHSDLAGGPVFAETQYF. For the CDR3, the DNA is TGTGCCATCAGTCCCCACTCGGATCTAGCGGGAGGGCCAGTCTTCGCGGAGACCCAGTACTTC.

The chain combines TRBV7-2 with TRBJ1-1; the match to TRBD1 covers 7 bases. CDR3 length: 14 amino acids. Germline CDR1 is SGHTA and CDR2 is FQGNSA. Trimming at V came to 5 bases and at J to 0 bases, leaving 3 bases not matched to a gene. CDR3 bases: TGTGCCAGCAGCCGGGACAGCATGAACACTGAAGCTTTCTTT. It translates to CASSRDSMNTEAFF. Together with reference TRBV7-2 and TRBJ1-1, the CDR3 gives the full variable domain: GAGVSQSPSNKVTEKGKDVELRCDPISGHTALYWYRQSLGQGLEFLIYFQGNSAPDKSGLPSDRFSAERTGGSVSTLTIQRTQQEDSAVYLCASSRDSMNTEAFFGQGTRLTVV.

This chain joins TRBV2 and TRBJ2-7; D is perhaps TRBD1 (6 bases). Trimming cost V 6 bases and J 7 bases, with 16 bases left between them. The CDR3 length is 13 residues. CDR1 is SNHLY and CDR2 is FYNNEI in the germline V gene. The CDR3 DNA follows: TGTGCCAGCAGGGAGGACAGCTTGGGGGAGCAGTACGTC. Protein sequence: CASREDSLGEQYV.

The chain links TRBV6-2 or TRBV6-3 to TRBJ2-3, with 8 nucleotides matching TRBD2. Germline V lookup: CDR1 MNHEY, CDR2 SVGEGT. The CDR3 totals 16 residues. Trimming cost V 6 bases and J 3 bases; bases outside gene matches: 11. CDR3 sequence (DNA): TGTGCCAGCAGCCGTCGACTAGCGCAGAGGACAGATACGCAGTATTTT. This gives the protein CASSRRLAQRTDTQYF.

This chain joins TRBV5-8 and TRBJ1-5; the D gene is possibly TRBD1 (6 bases). This CDR3 region has 16 residues. V was pared by 4 bases and J by 5 bases, with 19 bases between. The germline CDR1 and CDR2 sequences are SGHTS and YDEGEE. CDR3 nucleotide sequence: TGTGCCAGCAGCAAGGGGGGGTGGGCGTCGGATCAGCCCCAGCATTTT. This gives the protein CASSKGGWASDQPQHF.

This rearrangement joins TRBV4-1 to TRBJ1-1; 7 bases line up with TRBD1. This CDR3 has 16 residues. With 1 base clipped from V and 0 bases from J, the junction kept 5 bases outside the gene matches. The germline CDR1 and CDR2 sequences are MGHRA and YSYEKL. The CDR3 is CASSQGGQLVNTEAFF. Written as DNA, the CDR3 is TGCGCCAGCAGCCAAGGGGGACAGCTTGTGAACACTGAAGCTTTCTTT.

The chain recombines TRBV10-3 with TRBJ2-7; possibly TRBD2 for D (5 bases). This CDR3 has 11 amino acids. Germline-derived CDR1 and CDR2 are ENHRY and SYGVKD. Between the trimmed V and J ends, which lost 11 bases and 4 bases, there was a span of 12 bases. The CDR3 DNA reads as TGTGCCGCCGGTGGAGGTTACGAGCAGTACTTC. It encodes CAAGGGYEQYF.

The chain carries TRBV7-6 and TRBJ2-7; D might be TRBD2 (5 bases). V was cut by 4 bases and J by 7 bases, with 11 bases left in between. This CDR3 has 12 amino acids. Per the germline V gene, CDR1 is SGHVS and CDR2 is FNYEAQ. The CDR3 coding sequence is TGTGCCAGCAGCTACGGGGTGGGGGAGCAGTACTTC. Protein: CASSYGVGEQYF.

This clone has a handful of counts. The CDR3 sequence: CASSQVYSNQPQHF. CDR3 nucleotides: TGCGCCAGCAGCCAAGTGTATAGCAATCAGCCCCAGCATTTT. V usage is TRBV4-1 and J usage is TRBJ1-5; no clear D gene. V was cut by 1 base and J by 0 bases, with 4 bases left in between. The germline V gene has CDR1 MGHRA and CDR2 YSYEKL. The CDR3 length is 14 residues.